This T cell receptor beta chain originates from a study of blood T cell repertoires in COVID-19 (TCRdb year 2020). Regarding the complete study: Samples covering the acute and convalescent phases of COVID-19 were provided by collaborators in the United States, Italy and Spain. The dataset comprised deeply sampled blood TCRbeta repertoires from subjects exposed to, actively infected with, or recovered from COVID-19. The repertoires were released in a freely available public database intended as a resource for research on the immune response to SARS-CoV-2. The material from the prospective study consisted of cDNA or gDNA derived from T cells, B-cell-depleted T cells, or PBMCs. Sample metadata almost always included a de-identified subject ID, COVID-19 status, age in years and sex. The samples were drawn from two sources: the first 160 participants of the ongoing ImmuneRACE study, and over 950 subjects contributed by 6 global collaborators. Where available, HLA class I and class II types were obtained from metadata supplied by the sample provider rather than from assay-based typing. On the study overall, not on this receptor specifically: How much clinical and demographic metadata was included differed by source and by participant, and the metadata was provided uncurated.

Whole blood was collected in K2EDTA tubes by collaborating institutions according to the institutions' own protocols. For TCRbeta analysis, collaborators shipped samples in one of three forms: frozen whole blood, isolated PBMCs, or DNA extracted from either of those sample types. Inclusive of the bounding cysteine and phenylalanine, the CDR3 is 13 residues long. Only the CDR3 region is kept as DNA, spanning 39 bases read in frame from base 1. The germline V gene yields SGHTA for CDR1 and FQGNSA for CDR2. V lost 5 bases and J lost 4 bases; the stretch between them is 11 bases long. The immunoSEQ Assay, a bias-controlled multiplex PCR, was used to amplify TCRbeta CDR3 regions from genomic DNA. As for the original processing: The number of nucleated cells in each sample was estimated by amplification of reference gene primers within the assay. To quantify the absolute abundance of each unique TCRbeta CDR3 rearrangement, sequence reads were collapsed and filtered. For each sample, productive Simpson clonality was calculated as the square root of Simpson's diversity index over productive rearrangements. This is the immuneACCESS table as TCRdb keeps it, with only in-frame sequences that have V and J called. A part of the clones is gone; compared with another copy, unresolved V genes explain less than half, and the rest is unexplained. The V and J calls and the clone size are those of that table, but D and trimming were determined from the DNA. In all, the sample holds about 140,000 clones, and 84% of those were seen once. Over 7% of the sample goes to the ten largest clones.

Points on this clone: Its antigen is still unknown. No base quality values were provided; no much bigger clone lies one nucleotide off.

This sequence originates from a human donor in a cohort sampled during active COVID-19. The V and J genes are TRBV7-2 and TRBJ1-2, with the D segment identity uncertain. Material for sequencing was peripheral blood. The CDR3: CASSPGALYGYTF. The bases are TGTGCCAGCAGCCCGGGTGCCCTCTATGGCTACACCTTC.